What follows are 25 T cell receptor beta chains derived from one specimen sequenced in a study of metastatic and nonmetastatic thyroid tumors. Using MiXCR, TCRdb reanalyzed the PCR reads. The sample shows around 35,000 clones, over 15% of them seen only once. Ahead of thyroid surgery, no patient had received treatment of any kind. The sequenced sample was blood. The receptor source for this set is a female donor with papillary thyroid cancer or a benign thyroid nodule (not recorded which). Some clones in this sample may be carry-over from other donors' samples.

In regard to this clone: One base away lies a much larger clone, so this may be a sequencing read error. The V call is TRBV7-3, the J call TRBJ2-5; D not certain. The CDR3 has 13 residues. Trimming pared 4 bases from V and 6 bases from J, leaving 12 bases between. The germline gives CDR1 SGHTA, CDR2 FQGTGA. For the CDR3, the DNA is TGTGCCAGCAGCTCTTACAGCGCACAGACCCAGTACTTC. It yields the protein CASSSYSAQTQYF.

This clone was recorded many times. The V and J genes are TRBV7-2 and TRBJ1-1, with D unresolved. Trimming shortened V by 5 bases and J by 0 bases, and 13 bases separated the two germline ends. This CDR3 spans 15 amino acids. The V gene's germline CDR1 is SGHTA and CDR2 FQGNSA. CDR3 sequence: CASSLVVSMNTEAFF. CDR3 bases: TGTGCCAGCAGCCTCGTAGTCTCCATGAACACTGAAGCTTTCTTT.

This clone was counted only a few times. At one end the junction does not follow the germline gene, possibly because of a read error. This chain connects TRBV15 to TRBJ1-3; D gene unclear. The germline V gene has CDR1 LNHNV and CDR2 YYDKDF (reference sequence). This CDR3 has 15 residues. As DNA, the CDR3 is TGTGCCACCAGCAGAGAGTCCGTATCTGGAAACACCATATATTTC. Residues: CATSRESVSGNTIYF.

By proportion, this clone is medium-sized. The chain has TRBV6-2 or TRBV6-3 and TRBJ2-6; the D is unclear. In germline, CDR1 is MNHEY, CDR2 SVGEGT. CDR3 length: 14 residues. V lost 2 bases and J 0 bases, leaving 2 bases between the germline ends. DNA for the CDR3: TGTGCCAGCAGTTACAGCTCTGGGGCCAACGTCCTGACTTTC. Its translation: CASSYSSGANVLTF.

The rearrangement uses TRBV28 and TRBJ2-5, with 8 nucleotides matching TRBD1. CDR1 and CDR2 (germline): MDHEN, SYDVKM. V lost 6 bases and J lost 2; bases outside the gene matches: 14. The length of the CDR3 is 17 residues. CDR3 DNA: TGTGCCAGCAGCGTATTCACAGGGGGTGGGGATCAAGAGACCCAGTACTTC. Its translation is CASSVFTGGGDQETQYF.

V usage is TRBV6-5 and J usage is TRBJ1-1, with a possible D match to TRBD1 (6 bases). The V and J ends lost 2 bases and 5 bases respectively, with 15 bases between them. Germline CDR1 MNHEY, CDR2 SVGAGI. This CDR3 has 15 residues. The CDR3 here is CASSYPWGRKTEAFF. DNA of the CDR3: TGTGCCAGCAGTTACCCTTGGGGGCGCAAGACTGAAGCTTTCTTT.

This clone has a count of ten or more. The chain combines TRBV2 with TRBJ1-1; tentatively, D is TRBD1 (6 bases). The CDR3 covers 13 residues. The V gene's germline CDR1 is SNHLY and CDR2 FYNNEI. Trimming removed 6 bases at V and 1 base at J, with 9 bases between. The CDR3 protein is CASRGGENTEAFF. The CDR3 nucleotides read TGTGCCAGCAGGGGGGGCGAGAACACTGAAGCTTTCTTT. Variable domain in full (rest from reference TRBV2 and TRBJ1-1): EPEVTQTPSHQVTQMGQEVILRCVPISNHLYFYWYRQILGQKVEFLVSFYNNEISEKSEIFDDQFSVERPDGSNFTLKIRSTKLEDSAMYFCASRGGENTEAFFGQGTRLTVV.

This clone has a single count. A clone one base away is much larger, so this may be a read error. The chain couples TRBV12-3 or TRBV12-4 to TRBJ1-1; D gene uncertain. The CDR3 totals 13 residues. The CDR3 nucleotides read TGTGCCGGCAGTTTTACACGGGGCACTGAAGCTTTCTTT. Translation: CAGSFTRGTEAFF.

This clone was recorded many times. V is TRBV2 and J is TRBJ2-3; D might be TRBD1 (6 bases). V lost 5 bases, J lost 5 bases, and 17 bases lay in between. The CDR3 consists of 15 residues. Germline V gene lookup returns CDR1 SNHLY and CDR2 FYNNEI. The CDR3 nucleotides read TGTGCCAGCAGTTTAAACAGGGATATTCAAGATACGCAGTATTTT. Translated: CASSLNRDIQDTQYF. Full variable domain (missing parts from reference TRBV2 and TRBJ2-3): EPEVTQTPSHQVTQMGQEVILRCVPISNHLYFYWYRQILGQKVEFLVSFYNNEISEKSEIFDDQFSVERPDGSNFTLKIRSTKLEDSAMYFCASSLNRDIQDTQYFGPGTRLTVL.

In this sample, this clone turned up a few times. The V gene is TRBV5-6, the J gene TRBJ2-5, with D tentatively TRBD1 (6 bases). This CDR3 is 14 amino acids long. V gave up 2 bases and J gave up 5 bases, with 13 bases separating them. From germline, CDR1 is SGHDT and CDR2 YYEEEE. The CDR3 nucleotides are TGTGCCAGCAGCTTCAGGTCAAGGGGGGAGACCCAGTACTTC. The encoded protein is CASSFRSRGETQYF.

This clone came up a few times. No conserved phenylalanine or tryptophan ends this CDR3, so it is likely a read error. This rearrangement joins TRBV12-3 or TRBV12-4 to TRBJ1-5; no definite D call. The CDR3 is 13 amino acids. The CDR3 DNA is TGTGCCAGTAGTTTGGGGTTTACTCAGCCCCAGCATCTT. This sequence encodes CASSLGFTQPQHL.

This clone was detected many times. The rearrangement uses TRBV7-2 and TRBJ1-3, with D unclear. The CDR3 consists of 14 residues. Trimming left V 1 base short and J 0 bases short, with 4 bases between. Per the germline V gene, CDR1 is SGHTA and CDR2 is FQGNSA. The CDR3 sequence: CASSLDRSGNTIYF. DNA of the CDR3: TGTGCCAGCAGCTTAGACCGCTCTGGAAACACCATATATTTT.

This clone came up a few times. CDR3 coding DNA: TGTGCCAGCACGAGGGGCGGGAGTCGGCCTCTAAATCAGCCCCAGCATTTT. It is translated as CASTRGGSRPLNQPQHF. The chain carries TRBV6-1 and TRBJ1-5; D is perhaps TRBD1 (5 bases). Germline CDR1 MNHNS, CDR2 SASEGT. Trimming took 7 bases from V and 4 from J, leaving 23 bases between them. This CDR3 spans 17 amino acids.

For this clone: One end of the junction fails to match germline, which may point to a read error. The chain joins TRBV9 to TRBJ2-2; tentatively, D is TRBD2 (6 bases). The CDR3 is made up of 16 amino acids. The germline CDR1 and CDR2 sequences are SGDLS and YYNGEE. The chain's CDR3 is CASSVVPVRNTGEVFF. The CDR3 nucleotides are TGTGCCAGCAGCGTAGTTCCAGTGCGGAACACCGGGGAGGTGTTTTTT. The full variable domain, rest sourced from reference TRBV9 and TRBJ2-2, is DSGVTQTPKHLITATGQRVTLRCSPRSGDLSVYWYQQSLDQGLQFLIQYYNGEERAKGNILERFSAQQFPDLHSELNLSSLELGDSALYFCASSVVPVRNTGEVFFGEGSRLTVL.

This clone was picked up a small number of times. J is TRBJ2-7 and V is TRBV6-5; maybe TRBD2 (5 bases). The germline V and J ends were trimmed by 2 bases and 4 bases, with 12 bases remaining between them. CDR3 size: 14 residues. CDR1 and CDR2 (germline): MNHEY, SVGAGI. The CDR3 protein is CASSYAVGVYEQYF. CDR3 bases: TGTGCCAGCAGTTACGCCGTCGGGGTATACGAGCAGTACTTC.

This clone was observed at least ten times. The genes are TRBV6-2 or TRBV6-3 and TRBJ2-2; 11 nucleotides agree with TRBD1. This CDR3 spans 15 amino acids. J lost 6 bases, V lost 6 bases, and 6 bases had no gene match. The germline CDR1 and CDR2 sequences are MNHEY and SVGEGT. The chain's CDR3 is CASRGTGGGPGELFF. The CDR3, as DNA: TGTGCCAGCAGGGGGACAGGGGGAGGACCCGGGGAGCTGTTTTTT.

This chain connects TRBV5-6 to TRBJ2-3; 10 bases are shared with TRBD2. Germline V CDR1 and CDR2: SGHDT, YYEEEE. This CDR3 has 18 amino acids. V lost 4 bases to trimming and J lost 1 base; unmatched junction nucleotides: 12. DNA for the CDR3: TGTGCCAGCAGCCCACAACCCCTTCTAGCGGGGGGCACAGATACGCAGTATTTT. This gives the protein CASSPQPLLAGGTDTQYF. Variable domain in full (rest from reference TRBV5-6 and TRBJ2-3): DAGVTQSPTHLIKTRGQQVTLRCSPKSGHDTVSWYQQALGQGPQFIFQYYEEEERQRGNFPDRFSGHQFPNYSSELNVNALLLGDSALYLCASSPQPLLAGGTDTQYFGPGTRLTVL.

At least ten counts were recorded for this clone. V usage is TRBV20-1 and J usage is TRBJ2-7, with 7 bases identical to TRBD1. CDR3 length equals 13 residues. V was clipped by 6 bases and J by 3 bases; unmatched bases: 8. Looked up from germline, CDR1 is DFQATT and CDR2 is SNEGSKA (reference sequence). The CDR3 reads CSARGTVDYEQYF. In DNA, the CDR3 is TGCAGTGCCAGGGGGACAGTTGACTACGAGCAGTACTTC.

This clone occurred many times. This sequence joins TRBV5-1 and TRBJ1-6; possible D gene TRBD1, 6 bases. The CDR3 totals 16 residues. V was cut by 3 bases and J by 0 bases, with 10 bases left in between. In germline, CDR1 is SGHRS, CDR2 YFSETQ. The CDR3 region is CASSSQGSSYNSPLHF. The CDR3 nucleotides are TGCGCCAGCAGCTCACAGGGTAGCTCCTATAATTCACCCCTCCACTTT.

This clone was counted ten times or more. The chain joins TRBV5-1 to TRBJ1-3; no reliable D call. V gave up 0 bases and J gave up 2 bases, with 6 bases separating them. This CDR3 contains 14 residues. Germline V gene sequence: CDR1 SGHRS, CDR2 YFSETQ. CDR3 nucleotide sequence: TGCGCCAGCAGCTTGGGGGCTGCTGGAAACACCATATATTTT. It translates to CASSLGAAGNTIYF. Combining the CDR3 with reference TRBV5-1 and TRBJ1-3 gives the whole variable domain KAGVTQTPRYLIKTRGQQVTLSCSPISGHRSVSWYQQTPGQGLQFLFEYFSETQRNKGNFPGRFSGRQFSNSRSEMNVSTLELGDSALYLCASSLGAAGNTIYFGEGSWLTVV.

This clone was picked up many times. This rearrangement joins TRBV7-2 to TRBJ2-1; 7 bases map to TRBD1. The CDR3 totals 15 residues. V was clipped by 5 bases and J by 2 bases; unmatched bases: 6. Germline CDR1 SGHTA, CDR2 FQGNSA. The CDR3: CASSTDRTTYNEQFF. For the CDR3, the DNA is TGTGCCAGCAGCACGGACAGGACAACCTACAATGAGCAGTTCTTC.

This clone has at least ten counts. The chain joins TRBV28 to TRBJ1-6, with TRBD1 matching over 7 bases. The V and J ends lost 6 bases and 7 bases, in that order; junction bases with no gene match: 9. Germline-derived CDR1 and CDR2 are MDHEN and SYDVKM. CDR3 length equals 15 residues. CDR3 DNA: TGTGCCAGCAGGGCAGGGGACAGTAGAAATTCACCCCTCCACTTT. Its protein is CASRAGDSRNSPLHF.

This clone was found once. The chain links TRBV5-1 to TRBJ2-1; 10 positions agree with TRBD2. The CDR3 is made up of 16 amino acids. V was clipped by 0 bases and J by 7 bases; unmatched bases: 7. Germline CDR1 reads SGHRS; CDR2 reads YFSETQ. The CDR3 is CASSLEVAGGWNEQFF. The CDR3 nucleotides read TGCGCCAGCAGCTTGGAGGTAGCGGGAGGTTGGAATGAGCAGTTCTTC.

This clone was counted ten times or more. V and J are TRBV5-4 and TRBJ2-5, with TRBD2 matching over 10 bases. J gave up 5 bases and V 3 bases, and 10 bases lay outside the gene matches. In germline, CDR1 is SGHNT, CDR2 YYREEE (reference sequence). This CDR3 is 16 amino acids long. For the CDR3, the DNA is TGTGCCAGCAGCTCAAGCGGGGGGGATTCGGTTGAGACCCAGTACTTC. Its protein product is CASSSSGGDSVETQYF. Full variable domain (outside the CDR3, taken from reference TRBV5-4 and TRBJ2-5): ETGVTQSPTHLIKTRGQQVTLRCSSQSGHNTVSWYQQALGQGPQFIFQYYREEENGRGNFPPRFSGLQFPNYSSELNVNALELDDSALYLCASSSSGGDSVETQYFGPGTRLLVL.

In its sample, this clone was seen a few times. The rearrangement uses TRBV27 and TRBJ2-3, with a weak D call TRBD1 (6 bases). The V gene lost 3 bases and the J gene lost 12 bases, with 19 bases spanning the gap. Per the germline V gene, CDR1 is MNHEY and CDR2 is SMNVEV (reference sequence). The CDR3 contains 14 residues. The CDR3 DNA sequence: TGTGCCAGCAGTTTCCAGGGTCGGACAGATAAACAGTATTTT. Encoded protein: CASSFQGRTDKQYF.